The rows below give T cell receptor beta chains drawn from one sample of a study of vaccination effects on CD4 cells after COVID-19. No antigen has been assigned to these receptors. Data came from immunoSEQ multiplex PCR; TCRdb stores just in-frame clones and leaves some out. The data hold about 23,000 clones, with roughly two thirds observed a single time. The sequences come from CD4+ T cells from PBMCs cultured with SARS-CoV-2 spike peptides, collected before COVID-19 vaccination. These receptors were taken from a human donor who received a COVID-19 vaccine. The CDR3 runs from the conserved cysteine through the conserved F or W. The D gene is left open where the match is weak. Not every row has a clone size; where given, it reads once, few, many or a size class.

size,J,V,D,DNA,CDR3
NA,TRBJ1-1,TRBV25-1,NA,TGTGCCAGCAGTGAAGTCAGGGGAATGACGAACACTGAAGCTTTCTTT,CASSEVRGMTNTEAFF
NA,TRBJ2-1,TRBV11-2,TRBD2,TGTGCCAGCAGCCCCTGGGCGGGTAGCGGGAGATTGGTGAACAATGAGCAGTTCTTC,CASSPWAGSGRLVNNEQFF
NA,TRBJ2-6,TRBV11-3,TRBD2,TGTGCCAGCAGCGGCGGGGGGGGCCGCTCTGGGGCCAACGTCCTGACTTTC,CASSGGGGRSGANVLTF
NA,TRBJ1-5,TRBV2,NA,TGTGCCAGCAACGCAGGGGAAGGTCAGCCCCAGCATTTT,CASNAGEGQPQHF
NA,TRBJ2-7,TRBV11-1,TRBD1,TGTGCCAGCAGTTTCCTCGACAGGGGCGCAAGGGTCGAGCAGTACTTC,CASSFLDRGARVEQYF
NA,TRBJ1-5,TRBV12-5,NA,TGTGCTAGTGTCCGAGGGGATCAGCCCCAGCATTTT,CASVRGDQPQHF
few,TRBJ2-3,TRBV5-1,NA,TGCGCCAGCAGCTCGACCTCTAGCACAGATACGCAGTATTTT,CASSSTSSTDTQYF
few,TRBJ1-1,TRBV4-1,NA,TGCGCCAGCAGCCACGACCGGCAGGGTAGTAGTAGGTTGTCGAACACTGAAGCTTTCTTT,CASSHDRQGSSRLSNTEAFF
NA,TRBJ1-6,TRBV21-1,NA,TGTGCCAGCAGCAATCCGAATTCACCCCTCCACTTT,CASSNPNSPLHF
NA,TRBJ1-6,TRBV14,TRBD1,TGTGCCAGCAGCCAGGGACAGGGTAATTCACCCCTCCACTTT,CASSQGQGNSPLHF
once,TRBJ2-5,TRBV27,TRBD2,TGTGCCAGCAGAAGGCGGCGCGCTAGCGGGGGCCCTGAAGCAGAGACCCAGTACTTC,CASRRRRASGGPEAETQYF
NA,TRBJ2-7,TRBV2,TRBD1,TGTGCCAGCAGTACCGACAGGGACTACGAGCAGTACTTC,CASSTDRDYEQYF
NA,TRBJ2-6,TRBV9,NA,TGTGCCAGCAGCGTAGAGGAGTGGTTGATGCTGACTTTC,CASSVEEWLMLTF
NA,TRBJ1-5,TRBV5-4,NA,TGTGCCAGCAGCTTGGGAGGCAGCAATCAGCCCCAGCATTTT,CASSLGGSNQPQHF
NA,TRBJ1-1,TRBV19,NA,TGTGCCAGTAGTCCTAAGGGGGACGTGTACATAGCTTTCTTT,CASSPKGDVYIAFF
NA,TRBJ2-1,TRBV11-3,TRBD2,TGTGCCAGCTCAATAGCGGGAGGGCCTTACAATGAGCAGTTCTTC,CASSIAGGPYNEQFF
once,TRBJ1-1,TRBV18,NA,TGTGCCAGCTCACCTTGGGAGAACACTGAAGCTTTCTTT,CASSPWENTEAFF
NA,TRBJ1-5,TRBV29-1,NA,TGCAGCGTCGTCTTGGGTGGTGGGAGCTTGGTGAGCAATCAGCCCCAGCATTTT,CSVVLGGGSLVSNQPQHF
once,TRBJ2-1,TRBV10-1,TRBD2,TGCGCCAGCAGTGAGCGAGGACAGCCGAGGACTAGCGCTGAGCAGTTCTTC,CASSERGQPRTSAEQFF
NA,TRBJ1-6,TRBV4-2,NA,TGTGCCAGCAGCCAATTTGGCCGGGGTAGGATTAATTCACCCCTCCACTTT,CASSQFGRGRINSPLHF
NA,TRBJ1-3,TRBV18,TRBD1,TGTGCCAGCTCACCAACTGCCCGGGACAGGGCCTCTGGAAACACCATATATTTT,CASSPTARDRASGNTIYF
few,TRBJ1-1,TRBV25-1,NA,TGTGCCAGCAGTGAATATAACAGAGGCATGAACACTGAAGCTTTCTTT,CASSEYNRGMNTEAFF
NA,TRBJ2-3,TRBV5-1,NA,TGCGCCAGCAGCTTGGTAGCGGCTAGCACAGATACGCAGTATTTT,CASSLVAASTDTQYF
few,TRBJ1-3,TRBV18,NA,TGTGCCAGCTCATGGGACACGAGCTCTGGAAACACCATATATTTT,CASSWDTSSGNTIYF
few,TRBJ1-1,TRBV4-1,NA,TGCGCCAGCAGCCCCGGGCCCTCGGGAACAGCTTTCTTT,CASSPGPSGTAFF
NA,TRBJ2-7,TRBV19,NA,TGTGCCAGTGCGAATGAGCGGAGTGGGGCCTACGAGCAGTACTTC,CASANERSGAYEQYF